A selection of T cell receptor beta chains follows, all from one sample in a study of blood T cell repertoires in COVID-19. The repertoire was sequenced with immunoSEQ multiplex PCR; TCRdb's copy has only in-frame clones and lacks some. Altogether some 320,000 clones are present, around nine tenths being singletons, with the ten largest covering around 3.9%. The specimen sequenced was PBMCs or T cells enriched from blood (not recorded which). These receptors originate from a woman between 25 and 40 years old who had been exposed to COVID-19. CDR3s include the opening cysteine and the closing phenylalanine or tryptophan. A D gene is named only where the DNA matches it firmly.

j_gene,v_gene,d_gene,CDR3aa,CDR3nt
TRBJ2-5,TRBV11-1,TRBD1,CASSSPGQGVQTQYF,TGTGCCAGCAGCTCACCGGGACAGGGCGTCCAGACCCAGTACTTC
TRBJ2-3,TRBV27,NA,CASGGITQYF,TGTGCCAGCGGGGGGATAACGCAGTATTTT
TRBJ1-3,TRBV18,NA,CASSLNRANSGNTIYF,TGTGCCAGCTCATTGAACAGGGCCAACTCTGGAAACACCATATATTTT
TRBJ2-5,TRBV27,NA,CASSFKTRGAETQYF,TGTGCCAGCAGTTTTAAAACCCGGGGGGCAGAGACCCAGTACTTC
TRBJ2-5,TRBV4-3,NA,CASSQDRGRGETQYF,TGCGCCAGCAGCCAAGATCGAGGCAGGGGAGAGACCCAGTACTTC
TRBJ1-2,TRBV6-5,NA,CASSYSISAGTSTF,TGTGCCAGCAGTTACTCTATCTCCGCCGGGACTTCTACCTTC
TRBJ2-5,TRBV5-1,NA,CASSFGGDQETQYF,TGCGCCAGCAGCTTTGGCGGGGACCAAGAGACCCAGTACTTC
TRBJ2-1,TRBV6-5,NA,CASSYSLQGRFNEQFF,TGTGCCAGCAGTTACTCGCTGCAGGGTAGATTCAATGAGCAGTTCTTC
TRBJ1-1,TRBV11-2,TRBD1,CASSLGDRFRTEAFF,TGTGCCAGCAGCTTAGGGGACAGGTTTCGGACTGAAGCTTTCTTT
TRBJ1-3,TRBV19,NA,CASSMLTDLSGNTIYF,TGTGCCAGTAGTATGTTGACTGACCTCTCTGGAAACACCATATATTTT